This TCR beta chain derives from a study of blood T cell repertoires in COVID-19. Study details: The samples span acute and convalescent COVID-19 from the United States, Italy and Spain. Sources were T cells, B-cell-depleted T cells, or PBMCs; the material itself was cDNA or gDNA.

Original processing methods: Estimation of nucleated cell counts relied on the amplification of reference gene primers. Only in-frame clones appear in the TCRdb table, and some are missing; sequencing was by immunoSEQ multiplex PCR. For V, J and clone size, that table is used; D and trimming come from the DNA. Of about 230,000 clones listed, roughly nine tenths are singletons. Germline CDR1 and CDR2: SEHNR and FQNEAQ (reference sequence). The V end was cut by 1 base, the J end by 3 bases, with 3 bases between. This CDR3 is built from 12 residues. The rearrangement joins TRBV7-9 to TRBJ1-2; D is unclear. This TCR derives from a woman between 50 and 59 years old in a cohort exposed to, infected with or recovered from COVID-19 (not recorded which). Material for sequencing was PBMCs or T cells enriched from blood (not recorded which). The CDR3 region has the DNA TGTGCCAGCAGCTTAGGCGACTATGGCTACACCTTC. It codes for CASSLGDYGYTF.